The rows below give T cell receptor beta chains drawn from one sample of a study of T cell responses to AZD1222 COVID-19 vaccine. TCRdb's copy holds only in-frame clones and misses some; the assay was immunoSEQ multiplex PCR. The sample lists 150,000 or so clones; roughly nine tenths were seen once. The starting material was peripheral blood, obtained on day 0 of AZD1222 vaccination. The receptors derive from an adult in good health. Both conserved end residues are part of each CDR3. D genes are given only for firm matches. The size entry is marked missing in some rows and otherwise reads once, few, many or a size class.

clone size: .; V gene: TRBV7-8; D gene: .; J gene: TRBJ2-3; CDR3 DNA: TGTGCCAGCAGCTTAGCTATGCAGAATACGCAGTATTTT; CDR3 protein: CASSLAMQNTQYF
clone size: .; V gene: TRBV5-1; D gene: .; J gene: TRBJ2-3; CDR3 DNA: TGCGCCAGCAGCCTCAGGGGCCTGCCCACAGATACGCAGTATTTT; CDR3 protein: CASSLRGLPTDTQYF
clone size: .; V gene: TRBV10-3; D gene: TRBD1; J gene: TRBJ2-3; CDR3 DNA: TGTGCCATCAGCAACTCGGGACAGGGGCCACCAGATACGCAGTATTTT; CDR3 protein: CAISNSGQGPPDTQYF
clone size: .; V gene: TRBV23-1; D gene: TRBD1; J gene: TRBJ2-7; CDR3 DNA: TGCGCCAGCAGTCAAAGACAGGGGGCACACGAGCAGTACTTC; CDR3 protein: CASSQRQGAHEQYF
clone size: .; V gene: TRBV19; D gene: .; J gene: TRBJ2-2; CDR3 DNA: TGTGCCAGTAGGTTCAGGGCCCATGACACCGGGGAGCTGTTTTTT; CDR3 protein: CASRFRAHDTGELFF
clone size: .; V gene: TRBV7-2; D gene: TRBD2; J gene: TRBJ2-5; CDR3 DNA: TGTGCCAGCAGCTCTACTAGCGGGCAAGAGACCCAGTACTTC; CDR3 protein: CASSSTSGQETQYF
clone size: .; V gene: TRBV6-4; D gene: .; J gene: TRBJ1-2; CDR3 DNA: TGTGCCAGCAGTGGCCGGGACGGCGATGGCTACACCTTC; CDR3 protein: CASSGRDGDGYTF
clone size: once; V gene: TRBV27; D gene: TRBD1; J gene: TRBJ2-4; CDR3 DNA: TGTGCCAGCAGTTCGGGACAGGTTTGGCACTTC; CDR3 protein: CASSSGQVWHF
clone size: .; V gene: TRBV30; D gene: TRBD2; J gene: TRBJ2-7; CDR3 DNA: TGTGCCTGGGTGACTAGCCCAGCAATAGAGCAGTACTTC; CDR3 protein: CAWVTSPAIEQYF
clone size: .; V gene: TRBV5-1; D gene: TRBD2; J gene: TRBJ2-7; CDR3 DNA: TGCGCCAGCAGCTCGGGCCCGGGTGACCCCGGGAGGGTTTTTTGGGAGCAGTACTTC; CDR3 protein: CASSSGPGDPGRVFWEQYF
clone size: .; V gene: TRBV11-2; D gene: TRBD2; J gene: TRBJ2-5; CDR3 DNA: TGTGCCAGCAGCTGGACTAGCGGGGGGCAAGAGACCCAGTACTTC; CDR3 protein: CASSWTSGGQETQYF
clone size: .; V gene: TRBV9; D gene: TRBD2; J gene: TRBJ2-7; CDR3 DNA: TGTGCCAGCAGCTTCCTAGCGGAATCCTACGAGCAGTACTTC; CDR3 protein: CASSFLAESYEQYF
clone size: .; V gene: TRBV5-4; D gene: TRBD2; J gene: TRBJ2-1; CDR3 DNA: TGTGCCAGCAGCTTGGTGTCCGGGAGGGGTTACAATGAGCAGTTCTTC; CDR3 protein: CASSLVSGRGYNEQFF
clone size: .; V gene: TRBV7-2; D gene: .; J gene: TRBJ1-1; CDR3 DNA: TGTGCCAGCAGCTTAGACCCGGGGCAGAACACTGAAGCTTTCTTT; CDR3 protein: CASSLDPGQNTEAFF
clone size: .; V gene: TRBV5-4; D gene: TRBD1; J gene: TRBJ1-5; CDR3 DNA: TGTGCCAGCAGTTTTAGTACAGGGGAATATAGCAATCAGCCCCAGCATTTT; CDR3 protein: CASSFSTGEYSNQPQHF
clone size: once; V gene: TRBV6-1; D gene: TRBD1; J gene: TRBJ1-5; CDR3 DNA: TGTGCCAGCAGTGACGGTTGGGGACAGGGGGCAAGCAGTCAGCCCCAGCATTTT; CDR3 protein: CASSDGWGQGASSQPQHF
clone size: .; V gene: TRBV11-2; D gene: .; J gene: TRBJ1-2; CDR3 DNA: TGTGCCAGCAGCTTAGTATTGGGGGTCTCTGGCTACACCTTC; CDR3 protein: CASSLVLGVSGYTF
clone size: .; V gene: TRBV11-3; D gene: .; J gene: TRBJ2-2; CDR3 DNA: TGTGCCAGCAGCTTAAATCCCCTGTCCGGGGAGCTGTTTTTT; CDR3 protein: CASSLNPLSGELFF
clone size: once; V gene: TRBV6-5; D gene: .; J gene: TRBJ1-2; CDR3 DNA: TGTGCCACCGCCGGGGGACGCGCTGACTATGGCTACACCTTC; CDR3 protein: CATAGGRADYGYTF
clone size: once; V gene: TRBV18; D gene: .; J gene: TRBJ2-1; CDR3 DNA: TGTGCCAGCTCACCATTGGGAGATGAGCAGTTCTTC; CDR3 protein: CASSPLGDEQFF
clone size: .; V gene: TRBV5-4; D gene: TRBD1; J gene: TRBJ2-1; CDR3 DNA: TGTGCCAGCAGCCAGGGACAGGGGACCTACAATGAGCAGTTCTTC; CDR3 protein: CASSQGQGTYNEQFF
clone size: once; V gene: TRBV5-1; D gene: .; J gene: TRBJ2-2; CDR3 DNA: TGCGCCAGCAGCTCGGACAGACTACCCGGGGAGCTGTTTTTT; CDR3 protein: CASSSDRLPGELFF
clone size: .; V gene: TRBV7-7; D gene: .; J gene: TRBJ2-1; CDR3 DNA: TGTGCCAGCAGCTTAGAGCCCCATAGAGGCTCCTACAATGAGCAGTTCTTC; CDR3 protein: CASSLEPHRGSYNEQFF
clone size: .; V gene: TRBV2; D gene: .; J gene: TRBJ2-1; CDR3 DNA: TGTGCCAGCAGTCCCCTAGGTGAGCAGTTCTTC; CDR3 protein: CASSPLGEQFF
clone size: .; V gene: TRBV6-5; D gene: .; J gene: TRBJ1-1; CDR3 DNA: TGTGCCAGCAGTTGGAACACTGAAGCTTTCTTT; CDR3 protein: CASSWNTEAFF
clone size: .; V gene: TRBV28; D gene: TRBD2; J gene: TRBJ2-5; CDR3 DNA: TGTGCCAGCAAGACGGGAGGGATTGGAGAGACCCAGTACTTC; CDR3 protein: CASKTGGIGETQYF
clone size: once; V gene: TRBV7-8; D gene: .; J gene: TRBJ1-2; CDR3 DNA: TGTGCCAGCAGCTTGTCTTCCGGGAACTATGGCTACACCTTC; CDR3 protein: CASSLSSGNYGYTF
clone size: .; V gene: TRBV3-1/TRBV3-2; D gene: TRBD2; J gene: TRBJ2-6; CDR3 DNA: TGTGCCAGCAGCCAAGGACTAGCGGCATCTGGGGCCAACGTCCTGACTTTC; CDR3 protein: CASSQGLAASGANVLTF
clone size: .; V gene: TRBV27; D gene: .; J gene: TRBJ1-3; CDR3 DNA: TGTGCCAGCAGTTTATTAGGAGAACTGACAACCATATATTTT; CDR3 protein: CASSLLGELTTIYF
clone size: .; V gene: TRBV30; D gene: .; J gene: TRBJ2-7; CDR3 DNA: TGTGCCGTGGACCCGGGAGTAATTTACGAGCAGTACTTC; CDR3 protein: CAVDPGVIYEQYF
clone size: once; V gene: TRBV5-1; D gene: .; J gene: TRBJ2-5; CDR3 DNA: TGCGCCAGCAGCTTGGCCACCTCACGGGAGACCCAGTACTTC; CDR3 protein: CASSLATSRETQYF
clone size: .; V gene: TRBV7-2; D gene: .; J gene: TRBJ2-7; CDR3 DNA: TGTGCCAGCAGCTTAACAACCTACGAGCAGTACTTC; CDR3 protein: CASSLTTYEQYF
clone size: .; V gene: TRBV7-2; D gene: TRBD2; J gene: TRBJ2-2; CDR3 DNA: TGTGCCAGCAGCCCGGGACTAAGGCCCGGGGAGCTGTTTTTT; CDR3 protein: CASSPGLRPGELFF
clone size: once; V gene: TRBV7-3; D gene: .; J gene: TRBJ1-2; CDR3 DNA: TGTGCCAGCAGCTTAACGGAGGACTCTGGCTACACCTTC; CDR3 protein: CASSLTEDSGYTF
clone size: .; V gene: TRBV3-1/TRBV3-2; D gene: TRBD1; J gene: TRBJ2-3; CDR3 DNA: TGTGCCAGCAGCCCCCGGCAACAGGGGTTGTTAGATACGCAGTATTTT; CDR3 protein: CASSPRQQGLLDTQYF
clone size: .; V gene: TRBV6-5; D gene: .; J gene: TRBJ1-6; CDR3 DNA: TGTGCCAGCACCCAAGAAGCTTATAATTCACCCCTCCACTTT; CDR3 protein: CASTQEAYNSPLHF
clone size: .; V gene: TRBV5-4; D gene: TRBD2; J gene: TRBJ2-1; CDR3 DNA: TGTGCCAGCAGCCCCGGAGGCGGGAGGGTTGGGGGTGAGCAGTTCTTC; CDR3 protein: CASSPGGGRVGGEQFF
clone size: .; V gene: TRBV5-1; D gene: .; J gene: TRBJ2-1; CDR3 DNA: TGCGCCAGCAGCCTGGGGGATAGGCGGAATGAGCAGTTCTTC; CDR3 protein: CASSLGDRRNEQFF
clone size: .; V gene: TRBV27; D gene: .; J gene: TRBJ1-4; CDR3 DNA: TGTGCCAGCATGGGGAGGGGCGGAAATAATGAAAAACTGTTTTTT; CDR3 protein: CASMGRGGNNEKLFF
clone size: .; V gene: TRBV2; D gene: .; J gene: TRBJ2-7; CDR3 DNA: TGTGCCAGCAGGCCGACCGGGACCCCCTACGAGCAGTACTTC; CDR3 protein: CASRPTGTPYEQYF